One sample yielded the 30 T cell receptor beta chains listed below, sequenced in a study of T cell repertoires in cytomegalovirus infection. TCRdb redid the calling of the reads with MiXCR, one entry per CDR3 protein. The sample records 200,000 to 250,000 distinct CDR3 sequences, 20% to 25% being singletons. Sequenced material: CD8+ T cells from PBMCs. These receptors were taken from a human donor in good health (CMV status not recorded). Some clones in this sample may be carry-over from other donors' samples.

This clonotype has more than one count but fewer than ten. This chain joins TRBV6-6 and TRBJ1-5; a weak D match, TRBD1 (6 bases). CDR3 size: 13 residues. Germline V CDR1 and CDR2: MNHNY, SVGAGI (reference sequence). Trimming removed 6 bases at V and 7 bases at J, with 13 bases between. The CDR3 DNA is TGTGCCAGCAGCCCGGGGGGGCTGCAGCCCCAGCATTTT. It specifies CASSPGGLQPQHF.

J is TRBJ2-5 and V is TRBV7-7; D is uncertain. CDR1 SSHAT and CDR2 FNYEAQ come from the germline V gene (reference sequence). The CDR3 covers 14 residues. Trimming took off 1 base at V and 4 bases at J, with 10 bases between the two ends. For the CDR3, the DNA is TGTGCCAGCAGCTTAGGACCAGCCCCAGAGACCCAGTACTTC. It codes for CASSLGPAPETQYF.

This clonotype has a count of ten or more. The rearrangement uses TRBV7-6 and TRBJ2-2; 10 positions agree with TRBD1. The V and J ends lost 1 base and 4 bases, in that order; junction bases with no gene match: 9. The V gene's germline CDR1 is SGHVS and CDR2 FNYEAQ. This CDR3 has 18 amino acids. CDR3 DNA: TGTGCCAGCAGCTTAGAGGAGGGGACAGGGGTCACCACCGGGGAGCTGTTTTTT. As protein: CASSLEEGTGVTTGELFF.

This chain connects TRBV2 to TRBJ2-5, with D uncertain. CDR1 SNHLY and CDR2 FYNNEI come from the germline V gene. Deletions cut 3 bases from V and 5 bases from J, with 7 bases between. The CDR3 has 12 amino acids. The CDR3 DNA follows: TGTGCCAGCAGTGATGGTGGGGAGACCCAGTACTTC. It yields the protein CASSDGGETQYF.

At least ten counts were recorded for this clonotype. The J gene is TRBJ2-2, the V gene TRBV19; 9 nucleotides align to TRBD1. This CDR3 is 15 amino acids long. The V segment lost 3 bases and the J segment 5 bases; nucleotides outside the gene matches: 4. Germline V gives CDR1 LNHDA, CDR2 SQIVND (reference sequence). CDR3 sequence (DNA): TGTGCCAGTAGTATCACAGGGGGCTTTACCGGGGAGCTGTTTTTT. Its protein is CASSITGGFTGELFF.

In this sample, this clonotype turned up a few times. V usage is TRBV6-1 and J usage is TRBJ2-7; D not certain. Germline assignment: CDR1 MNHNS and CDR2 SASEGT. This CDR3 is built from 14 residues. V was shortened by 8 bases and J by 0 bases, with 14 bases between the two germline ends. CDR3: CASSPAHLSYEQYF. In DNA, the CDR3 is TGTGCCAGCTCACCGGCACATCTCTCCTACGAGCAGTACTTC.

The CDR3 region has the DNA TGTGCCACCAGCAGAGATCTGGGGGCAGGTAGCAATCAGCCCCAGCATTTT. Translated: CATSRDLGAGSNQPQHF. This chain uses TRBV15 with TRBJ1-5; a weak D match, TRBD1 (6 bases). Per the germline V gene, CDR1 is LNHNV and CDR2 is YYDKDF (reference sequence). The CDR3 contains 17 residues. Trimming cost V 0 bases and J 0 bases, with 12 bases left between them.

This chain joins TRBV2 and TRBJ2-3; 8 bases align to TRBD2. Per the germline V gene, CDR1 is SNHLY and CDR2 is FYNNEI. CDR3 size: 15 residues. The V and J ends lost 4 bases and 0 bases, in that order; junction bases with no gene match: 3. The CDR3 region is CASSGLAISTDTQYF. The CDR3 region has the DNA TGTGCCAGCAGTGGACTAGCGATTAGCACAGATACGCAGTATTTT.

This clonotype was observed at least ten times. This rearrangement joins TRBV7-2 to TRBJ2-7, with 10 bases fitting TRBD2. There are 14 residues in the CDR3. Germline V gives CDR1 SGHTA, CDR2 FQGNSA. V lost 5 bases and J lost 4; bases outside the gene matches: 5. The CDR3 here is CASSMGLATYEQYF. DNA of the CDR3: TGTGCCAGCAGCATGGGACTAGCGACGTACGAGCAGTACTTC.

V and J are TRBV20-1 and TRBJ1-1, with D maybe TRBD1 (5 bases). Deletions cut 7 bases from V and 4 bases from J, with 16 bases between. Germline CDR1 DFQATT, CDR2 SNEGSKA (reference sequence). The CDR3 consists of 13 residues. DNA for the CDR3: TGCAGTGGAGAACCCGGGGGGGGCACTGAAGCTTTCTTT. This translates into CSGEPGGGTEAFF.

The chain employs TRBV29-1 and TRBJ2-3; the D call may be TRBD1 or TRBD2 (6 bases each). CDR1 and CDR2 from the germline V gene are SQVTM and ANQGSEA. Trimming shortened V by 0 bases and J by 4 bases, and 14 bases separated the two germline ends. There are 15 residues in the CDR3. CDR3 coding DNA: TGCAGCGTTGAAGAACGGGGGCGCGGCCCAGATACGCAGTATTTT. As protein: CSVEERGRGPDTQYF.

This clonotype was counted only a few times. The chain recombines TRBV7-9 with TRBJ2-1; 7 bases align to TRBD1. V shed 5 bases and J 8 bases; nucleotides not matched to a gene: 6. This CDR3 region has 13 residues. The germline gives CDR1 SEHNR, CDR2 FQNEAQ (reference sequence). This chain's CDR3 is CASSPTGAYEQFF. The CDR3 bases are TGTGCCAGCAGCCCTACAGGGGCGTATGAGCAGTTCTTC.

This clonotype was picked up a small number of times. The genes are TRBV27 and TRBJ2-5; D is unresolved. V dropped 3 bases and J dropped 5 bases, with 10 bases sitting between them. The CDR3 totals 13 residues. Germline-derived CDR1 and CDR2 are MNHEY and SMNVEV (reference sequence). The CDR3 coding sequence is TGTGCCAGCAGTTTTCGGCAGAGGGAGACCCAGTACTTC. Its translation is CASSFRQRETQYF.

In this sample, this clonotype turned up a few times. The chain couples TRBV6-6 to TRBJ2-7; perhaps TRBD1 as D (5 bases). From germline, CDR1 is MNHNY and CDR2 SVGAGI (reference sequence). Trimming shortened V by 4 bases and J by 6 bases, and 16 bases separated the two germline ends. The CDR3 has 14 amino acids. Written as DNA, the CDR3 is TGTGCCAGCAGTTTCGAAGCAACAGGAAGCGAGCAGTACTTC. It yields the protein CASSFEATGSEQYF.

The chain has TRBV7-3 and TRBJ2-3, with TRBD2 identical over 10 bases. This CDR3 contains 16 residues. Germline CDR1 SGHTA, CDR2 FQGTGA. V was clipped by 2 bases and J by 2 bases; unmatched bases: 4. CDR3 sequence: CASSLVAGGLTDTQYF. The CDR3 coding sequence is TGTGCCAGCAGCTTAGTAGCGGGGGGTCTCACAGATACGCAGTATTTT.

This clonotype is a singleton in its sample. The chain combines TRBV2 with TRBJ2-4; weak D call: TRBD2 (5 bases). Germline values: CDR1 SNHLY, CDR2 FYNNEI. Trimming cost V 10 bases and J 3 bases, with 7 bases left between them. The CDR3 length is 11 residues. The CDR3 here is CATGIKNIQYF. The CDR3 nucleotides are TGTGCCACCGGGATCAAAAACATTCAGTACTTC.

The V gene is TRBV4-2, the J gene TRBJ1-5; D gene ambiguous. V was clipped by 0 bases and J by 0 bases, with 9 bases between them. This CDR3 has 16 amino acids. Germline V gene lookup returns CDR1 LGHNA and CDR2 YNFKEQ. CDR3 region: CASSQDLQYSNQPQHF. The CDR3 DNA reads as TGTGCCAGCAGCCAAGATTTACAGTATAGCAATCAGCCCCAGCATTTT.

CDR3 nucleotide sequence: TGTGCCAGCAGCTCCGGGACAGCTGGAAACACCATATATTTT. Its protein is CASSSGTAGNTIYF. The rearrangement links TRBV5-4 to TRBJ1-3, with 7 bases aligning to TRBD1. V gave up 3 bases and J gave up 2 bases; unmatched junction bases: 2. There are 14 residues in the CDR3. Germline V gene sequence: CDR1 SGHNT, CDR2 YYREEE (reference sequence).

This clonotype was counted between two and nine times. The chain couples TRBV11-2 to TRBJ1-1, with D tentatively TRBD1 (6 bases). The V end lost 3 bases, the J end lost 4 bases, and 12 bases lay between the germline ends. The germline gives CDR1 SGHAT, CDR2 FQNNGV. This CDR3 is built from 14 residues. The CDR3 sequence: CASSFTTGRTEAFF. CDR3 nucleotides: TGTGCCAGCAGCTTTACGACAGGACGCACTGAAGCTTTCTTT.

In this sample, this clonotype turned up many times. The gene calls are TRBV7-9 and TRBJ2-1; no definite D call. This CDR3 is 14 amino acids long. V lost 6 bases and J lost 4, with 13 bases in between. Germline V gene lookup returns CDR1 SEHNR and CDR2 FQNEAQ (reference sequence). CDR3 DNA: TGTGCCAGCAGACCCTCGAACATATACAATGAGCAGTTCTTC. Translated: CASRPSNIYNEQFF.

This clonotype was seen a few times. The V gene is TRBV5-1, the J gene TRBJ2-7; 7 bases fit TRBD1. The CDR3 spans 15 residues. With V trimmed by 4 bases and J by 3 bases, 10 bases remained unmatched. The germline gives CDR1 SGHRS, CDR2 YFSETQ. DNA for the CDR3: TGCGCCAGCAGCGCCCCCGGGACAGTTCGCTACGAGCAGTACTTC. Translated, it gives CASSAPGTVRYEQYF.

This clonotype appeared a few times. The chain has TRBV28 and TRBJ1-5; tentative D call: TRBD1 (5 bases). CDR3 length: 14 residues. Per germline, CDR1 MDHEN and CDR2 SYDVKM. V lost 2 bases to trimming and J lost 7 bases, with 12 bases between them. As DNA, the CDR3 is TGTGCCAGCAGTTTAGGGGCAGCTTACCAGCCCCAGCATTTT. Protein: CASSLGAAYQPQHF. Full variable domain (rest looked up from reference TRBV28 and TRBJ1-5): DVKVTQSSRYLVKRTGEKVFLECVQDMDHENMFWYRQDPGLGLRLIYFSYDVKMKEKGDIPEGYSVSREKKERFSLILESASTNQTSMYLCASSLGAAYQPQHFGDGTRLSIL.

This chain connects TRBV5-4 to TRBJ2-5, with D possibly being TRBD2 (5 bases). V was trimmed by 4 bases and J by 4 bases, leaving 8 bases between them. Germline values: CDR1 SGHNT, CDR2 YYREEE (reference sequence). The CDR3 is 12 residues long. In DNA, the CDR3 is TGTGCCAGCAGCCCGGCGGGAGAGACCCAGTACTTC. This gives the protein CASSPAGETQYF.

The sample holds many counts of this clonotype. The chain carries TRBV7-2 and TRBJ2-7; 13 nucleotides line up with TRBD2. Germline V gives CDR1 SGHTA, CDR2 FQGNSA. J lost 2 bases, V lost 3 bases, and 1 base had no gene match. CDR3 length: 15 amino acids. The CDR3 loop is CASSFGLAGAYEQYF. The CDR3 nucleotides read TGTGCCAGCAGCTTCGGACTAGCGGGGGCCTACGAGCAGTACTTC.

This clonotype showed up many times. This rearrangement joins TRBV12-5 to TRBJ1-2; tentatively, D is TRBD1 (6 bases). V was cut by 6 bases and J by 5 bases, with 13 bases left in between. This CDR3 is 13 amino acids long. Looked up from germline, CDR1 is LGHNT and CDR2 is FRNRAP. CDR3 DNA: TGTGCTAGTGGCTCAGCAGGGGAATATGGCTACACCTTC. This sequence encodes CASGSAGEYGYTF.

V gene TRBV9 combines with J gene TRBJ2-3; D may be TRBD2 (6 bases). Germline CDR1 SGDLS, CDR2 YYNGEE. The CDR3 length is 15 residues. Trimming stripped 4 bases from V and 4 bases from J, with 16 bases between. The CDR3 loop is CASSTAPGVADTQYF. The CDR3 coding sequence is TGTGCCAGCAGCACCGCCCCGGGGGTAGCAGATACGCAGTATTTT. Complete variable domain (other parts from reference TRBV9 and TRBJ2-3): DSGVTQTPKHLITATGQRVTLRCSPRSGDLSVYWYQQSLDQGLQFLIQYYNGEERAKGNILERFSAQQFPDLHSELNLSSLELGDSALYFCASSTAPGVADTQYFGPGTRLTVL.

A single count supports this clonotype. The chain employs TRBV7-9 and TRBJ2-1; 8 nucleotides line up with TRBD2. The germline gives CDR1 SEHNR, CDR2 FQNEAQ (reference sequence). The CDR3 runs 13 residues. The ends lost 7 bases at V and 8 bases at J; junction bases unmatched: 7. The CDR3 nucleotides read TGTGCCAGCACCCAGAGCGGGGGTGATGAGCAGTTCTTC. It is translated as CASTQSGGDEQFF. Combining the CDR3 with reference TRBV7-9 and TRBJ2-1 gives the whole variable domain DTGVSQNPRHKITKRGQNVTFRCDPISEHNRLYWYRQTLGQGPEFLTYFQNEAQLEKSRLLSDRFSAERPKGSFSTLEIQRTEQGDSAMYLCASTQSGGDEQFFGPGTRLTVL.

The chain has TRBV7-9 and TRBJ2-5; D ambiguous. The CDR3 spans 14 residues. The germline V gene has CDR1 SEHNR and CDR2 FQNEAQ (reference sequence). The V end was cut by 3 bases, the J end by 3 bases, with 11 bases between. In DNA, the CDR3 is TGTGCCAGCAGCTTGCAGGCCCCGAAAGAGACCCAGTACTTC. Amino acids: CASSLQAPKETQYF.

This clonotype turned up a few times. The chain links TRBV30 to TRBJ1-1; no reliable D call. Trimming took 4 bases from V and 4 from J, leaving 7 bases between them. The CDR3 extends over 11 amino acids. Germline CDR1 is GTSNPN and CDR2 is SVGIG (reference sequence). The CDR3 protein is CAWMWGTEAFF. CDR3 DNA sequence: TGTGCCTGGATGTGGGGCACTGAAGCTTTCTTT.

This clonotype turned up a few times. J is TRBJ1-1 and V is TRBV6-1, with D tentatively TRBD1 (6 bases). With 1 base removed from V and 3 bases from J, the gap between germline ends came to 18 bases. CDR3 length: 17 amino acids. Germline V CDR1 and CDR2: MNHNS, SASEGT. CDR3 sequence: CASSEELTGFAYTEAFF. DNA for the CDR3: TGTGCCAGCAGTGAAGAACTTACAGGGTTTGCCTACACTGAAGCTTTCTTT.